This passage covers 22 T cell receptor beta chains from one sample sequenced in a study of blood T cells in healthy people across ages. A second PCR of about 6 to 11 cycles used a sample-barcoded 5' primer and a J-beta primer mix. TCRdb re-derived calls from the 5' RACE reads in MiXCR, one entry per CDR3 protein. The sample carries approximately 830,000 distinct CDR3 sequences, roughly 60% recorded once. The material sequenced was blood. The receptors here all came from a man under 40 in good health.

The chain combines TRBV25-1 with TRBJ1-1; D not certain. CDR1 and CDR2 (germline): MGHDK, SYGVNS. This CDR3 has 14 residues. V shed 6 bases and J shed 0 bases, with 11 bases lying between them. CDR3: CASSPEPMNTEAFF. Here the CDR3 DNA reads TGTGCCAGCAGCCCGGAGCCCATGAACACTGAAGCTTTCTTT.

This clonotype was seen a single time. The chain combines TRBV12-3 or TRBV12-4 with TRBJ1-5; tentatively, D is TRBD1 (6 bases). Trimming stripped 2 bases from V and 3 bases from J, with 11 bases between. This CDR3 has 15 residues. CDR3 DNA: TGTGCCAGCAGTTTATGGGCAGGGGCCAATCAGCCCCAGCATTTT. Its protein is CASSLWAGANQPQHF.

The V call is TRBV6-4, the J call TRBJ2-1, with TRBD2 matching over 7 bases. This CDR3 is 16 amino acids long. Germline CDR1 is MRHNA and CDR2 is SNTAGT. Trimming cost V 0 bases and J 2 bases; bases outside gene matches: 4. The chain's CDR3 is CASSDSGGRPYNEQFF. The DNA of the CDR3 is TGTGCCAGCAGTGACTCGGGAGGGCGGCCCTACAATGAGCAGTTCTTC.

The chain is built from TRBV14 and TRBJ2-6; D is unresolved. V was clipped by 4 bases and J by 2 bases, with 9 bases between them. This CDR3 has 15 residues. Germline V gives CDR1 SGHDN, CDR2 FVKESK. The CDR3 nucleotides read TGTGCCAGCAGCCGCAGATTGCCTGGGGCCAACGTCCTGACTTTC. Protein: CASSRRLPGANVLTF. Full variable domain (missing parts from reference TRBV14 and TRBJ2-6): EAGVTQFPSHSVIEKGQTVTLRCDPISGHDNLYWYRRVMGKEIKFLLHFVKESKQDESGMPNNRFLAERTGGTYSTLKVQPAELEDSGVYFCASSRRLPGANVLTFGAGSRLTVL.

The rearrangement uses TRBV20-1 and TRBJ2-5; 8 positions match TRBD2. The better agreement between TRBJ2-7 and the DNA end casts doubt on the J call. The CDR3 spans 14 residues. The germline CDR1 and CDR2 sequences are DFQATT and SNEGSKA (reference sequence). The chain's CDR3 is CSARLPGGPPEQYF. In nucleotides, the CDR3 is TGCAGTGCTAGACTGCCGGGGGGGCCCCCCGAGCAGTACTTC.

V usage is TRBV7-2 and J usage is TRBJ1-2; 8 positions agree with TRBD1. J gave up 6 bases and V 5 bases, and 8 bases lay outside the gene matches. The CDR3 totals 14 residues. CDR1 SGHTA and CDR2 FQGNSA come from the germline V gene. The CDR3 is CASSAWGQDNGYTF. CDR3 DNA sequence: TGTGCCAGCAGCGCGTGGGGACAGGACAATGGCTACACCTTC.

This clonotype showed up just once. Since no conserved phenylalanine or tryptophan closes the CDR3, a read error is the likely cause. CDR3: CASSHGATEAFL. CDR3 coding DNA: TGTGCCAGCAGCCACGGGGCGACAGAAGCTTTCCTT. The V call is TRBV7-9, the J call TRBJ1-1; D possibly corresponds to TRBD1 (5 bases). This CDR3 has 12 residues. V was shortened by 5 bases and J by 8 bases, with 12 bases between the two germline ends. CDR1 SEHNR and CDR2 FQNEAQ come from the germline V gene (reference sequence).

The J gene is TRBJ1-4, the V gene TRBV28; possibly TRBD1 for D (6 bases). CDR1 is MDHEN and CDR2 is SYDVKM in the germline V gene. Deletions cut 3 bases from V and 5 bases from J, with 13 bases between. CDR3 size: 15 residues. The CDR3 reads CASSFVRGPNEKLFF. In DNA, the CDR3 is TGTGCCAGCAGTTTCGTTCGGGGGCCGAATGAAAAACTGTTTTTT.

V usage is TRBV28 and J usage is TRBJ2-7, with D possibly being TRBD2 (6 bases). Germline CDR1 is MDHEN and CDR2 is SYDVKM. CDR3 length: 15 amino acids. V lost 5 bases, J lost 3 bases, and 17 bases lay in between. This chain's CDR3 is CASSRGRGNYYEQYF. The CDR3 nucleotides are TGTGCCAGCAGTAGAGGACGGGGGAACTACTACGAGCAGTACTTC.

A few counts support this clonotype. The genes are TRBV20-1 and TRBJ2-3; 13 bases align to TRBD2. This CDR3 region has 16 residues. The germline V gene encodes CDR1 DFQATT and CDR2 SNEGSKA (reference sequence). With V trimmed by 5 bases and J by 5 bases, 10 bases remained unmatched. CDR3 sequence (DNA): TGCAGTGCTCCTTTTACTAGCGGGGGGGCAGGAGATACGCAGTATTTT. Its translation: CSAPFTSGGAGDTQYF.

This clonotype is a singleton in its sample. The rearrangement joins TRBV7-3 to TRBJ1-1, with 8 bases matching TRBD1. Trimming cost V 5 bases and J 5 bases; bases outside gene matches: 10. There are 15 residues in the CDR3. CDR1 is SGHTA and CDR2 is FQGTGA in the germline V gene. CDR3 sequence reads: CASSLSWTGRTEAFF. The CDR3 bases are TGTGCCAGCAGCCTATCATGGACAGGGAGAACTGAAGCTTTCTTT.

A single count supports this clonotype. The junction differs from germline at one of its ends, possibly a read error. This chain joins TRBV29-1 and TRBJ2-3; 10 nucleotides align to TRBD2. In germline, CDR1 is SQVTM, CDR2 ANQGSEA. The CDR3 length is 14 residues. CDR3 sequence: CSVDLAGVTETQYF. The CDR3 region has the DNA TGCAGCGTTGATCTAGCGGGGGTCACAGAGACGCAGTATTTT.

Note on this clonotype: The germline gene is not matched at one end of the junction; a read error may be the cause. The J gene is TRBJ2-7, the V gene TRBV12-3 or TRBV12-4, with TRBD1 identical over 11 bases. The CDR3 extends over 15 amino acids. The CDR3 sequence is CASRGGQGASSEQYF. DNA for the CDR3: TGTGCCAGCAGGGGAGGACAGGGGGCTTCCTCCGAGCAGTACTTC.

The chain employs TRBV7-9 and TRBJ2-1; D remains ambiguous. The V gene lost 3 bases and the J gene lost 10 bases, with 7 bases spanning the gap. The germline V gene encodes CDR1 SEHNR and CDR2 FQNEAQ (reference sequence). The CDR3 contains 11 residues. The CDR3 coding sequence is TGTGCCAGCAGCTTCGAGCCCGAGCAGTTCTTC. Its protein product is CASSFEPEQFF. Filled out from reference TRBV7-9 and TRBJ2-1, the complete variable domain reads DTGVSQNPRHKITKRGQNVTFRCDPISEHNRLYWYRQTLGQGPEFLTYFQNEAQLEKSRLLSDRFSAERPKGSFSTLEIQRTEQGDSAMYLCASSFEPEQFFGPGTRLTVL.

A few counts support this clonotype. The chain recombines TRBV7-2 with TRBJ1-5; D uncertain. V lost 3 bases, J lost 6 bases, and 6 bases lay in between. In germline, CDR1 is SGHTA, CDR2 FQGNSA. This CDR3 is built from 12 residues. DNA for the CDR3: TGTGCCAGCAGCTTTCCAGGTCAGCCCCAGCATTTT. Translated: CASSFPGQPQHF.

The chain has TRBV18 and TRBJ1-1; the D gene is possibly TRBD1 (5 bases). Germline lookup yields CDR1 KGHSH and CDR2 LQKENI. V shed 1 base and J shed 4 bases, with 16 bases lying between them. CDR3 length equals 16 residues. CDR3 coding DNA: TGTGCCAGCTCACCACGGGCAGGGAGCTTCGGCACTGAAGCTTTCTTT. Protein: CASSPRAGSFGTEAFF. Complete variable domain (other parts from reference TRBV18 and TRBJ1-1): NAGVMQNPRHLVRRRGQEARLRCSPMKGHSHVYWYRQLPEEGLKFMVYLQKENIIDESGMPKERFSAEFPKEGPSILRIQQVVRGDSAAYFCASSPRAGSFGTEAFFGQGTRLTVV.

The CDR3 sequence is CASSLTGKRDEQYF. For the CDR3, the DNA is TGTGCCAGCAGCTTGACAGGGAAAAGAGACGAGCAGTACTTC. This sequence joins TRBV5-5 and TRBJ2-5; TRBD1 is a possible D gene (6 bases). The J call may be incorrect, as the DNA end agrees better with TRBJ2-7. CDR1 is SGHKS and CDR2 is YYEKEE in the germline V gene (reference sequence). The CDR3 is 14 amino acids.

The DNA of the CDR3 is TGTGCCAGCAGCCTCTCATTCACAGATACGCAGTATTTT. It translates to CASSLSFTDTQYF. The rearrangement links TRBV5-6 to TRBJ2-3; D ambiguous. The germline CDR1 and CDR2 sequences are SGHDT and YYEEEE. The CDR3 extends over 13 amino acids. Trimming removed 4 bases from V and 2 bases from J, with 8 bases in between.

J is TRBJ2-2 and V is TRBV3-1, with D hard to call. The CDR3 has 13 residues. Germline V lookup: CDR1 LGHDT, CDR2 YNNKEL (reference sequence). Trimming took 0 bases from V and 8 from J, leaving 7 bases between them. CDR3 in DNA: TGTGCCAGCAGCCAAGAGGGTGCTGGGGAGCTGTTTTTT. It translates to CASSQEGAGELFF. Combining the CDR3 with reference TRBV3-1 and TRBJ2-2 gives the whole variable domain DTAVSQTPKYLVTQMGNDKSIKCEQNLGHDTMYWYKQDSKKFLKIMFSYNNKELIINETVPNRFSPKSPDKAHLNLHINSLELGDSAVYFCASSQEGAGELFFGEGSRLTVL.

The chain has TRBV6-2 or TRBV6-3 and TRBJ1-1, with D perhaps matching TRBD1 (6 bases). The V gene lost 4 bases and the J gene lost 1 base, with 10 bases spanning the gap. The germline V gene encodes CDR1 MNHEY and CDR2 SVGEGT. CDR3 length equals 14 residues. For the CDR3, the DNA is TGTGCCAGCAGTTTCGGACAGTGGAACACTGAAGCTTTCTTT. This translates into CASSFGQWNTEAFF.

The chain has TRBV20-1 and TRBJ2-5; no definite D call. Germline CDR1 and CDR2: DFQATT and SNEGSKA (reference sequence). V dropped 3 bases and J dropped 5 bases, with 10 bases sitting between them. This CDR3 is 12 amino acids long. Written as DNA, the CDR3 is TGCAGTGCTAGCGTGGATGGCGAGACCCAGTACTTC. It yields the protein CSASVDGETQYF.

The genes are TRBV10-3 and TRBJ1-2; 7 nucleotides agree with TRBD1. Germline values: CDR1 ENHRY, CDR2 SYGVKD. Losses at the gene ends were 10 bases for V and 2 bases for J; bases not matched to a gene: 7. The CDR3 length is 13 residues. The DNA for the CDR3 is TGTGCCACATCGACAGGGTTGAACTATGGCTACACCTTC. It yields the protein CATSTGLNYGYTF.